Below, 30 T cell receptor beta chains from the same sample are listed, as sequenced in a study of shared clonotypes between healthy human individuals. Libraries were prepared by immunoSEQ multiplex PCR; TCRdb keeps only in-frame clonotypes and omits some of them. The sample contains millions of clones, roughly 92% of which appear only once. The specimen sequenced was naive CD4+ T cells sorted from blood. Subset indicated: CD45RA+ positively selected. The receptors here all came from a man aged 18-30 years in good health.

This clone was seen only a few times. V and J are TRBV30 and TRBJ2-3; D gene ambiguous. CDR3 size: 16 residues. Germline lookup yields CDR1 GTSNPN and CDR2 SVGIG (reference sequence). V gave up 0 bases and J gave up 1 base, with 14 bases separating them. CDR3 amino acids: CAWSVRTIDGTDTQYF. The DNA of the CDR3 is TGTGCCTGGAGTGTTCGGACCATCGACGGCACAGATACGCAGTATTTT. Based on the CDR3 plus reference TRBV30 and TRBJ2-3, the full variable domain is SQTIHQWPATLVQPVGSPLSLECTVEGTSNPNLYWYRQAAGRGLQLLFYSVGIGQISSEVPQNLSASRPQDRQFILSSKKLLLSDSGFYLCAWSVRTIDGTDTQYFGPGTRLTVL.

The V call is TRBV18, the J call TRBJ2-3; TRBD1 or TRBD2 may be the D gene (6 bases each). The length of the CDR3 is 14 residues. Germline CDR1 is KGHSH and CDR2 is LQKENI. The V and J ends lost 4 bases and 6 bases respectively, with 14 bases between them. CDR3 region: CASSRNEGGDTQYF. In DNA form, the CDR3 reads TGTGCCAGCTCACGTAACGAAGGGGGGGATACGCAGTATTTT.

This clone has only one observation. The chain employs TRBV28 and TRBJ1-6; weak D call: TRBD1 (6 bases). The germline V gene encodes CDR1 MDHEN and CDR2 SYDVKM. The CDR3 covers 15 residues. The ends were cut back, 8 bases at V and 6 bases at J, with 17 bases in the middle. CDR3 sequence reads: CASSPSSRGNSPLHF. CDR3 nucleotide sequence: TGTGCCAGCTCCCCCAGCAGCAGGGGTAATTCACCCCTCCACTTT.

This chain uses TRBV5-1 with TRBJ2-5, with TRBD2 matching over 11 bases. Per the germline V gene, CDR1 is SGHRS and CDR2 is YFSETQ. The CDR3 extends over 16 amino acids. The J segment lost 1 base and the V segment lost 4 bases, leaving 6 bases of the junction unmatched. The CDR3 DNA follows: TGCGCCAGCAGCGGAACCGGGACTAGCGGCCAAGAGACCCAGTACTTC. It yields the protein CASSGTGTSGQETQYF.

CDR3: CASSLVPGTSGRENEQFF. CDR3 DNA: TGTGCCAGCAGCTTAGTACCCGGGACTAGCGGGAGAGAGAATGAGCAGTTCTTC. The chain couples TRBV7-2 to TRBJ2-1, with 14 bases aligning to TRBD2. Trimming took 1 base from V and 7 from J; bases not matched to a gene: 9. CDR3 length: 18 amino acids. Germline CDR1 reads SGHTA; CDR2 reads FQGNSA.

This chain uses TRBV7-9 with TRBJ2-1; 8 bases match TRBD2. Unmatched junction bases numbered 11, after V lost 4 bases and J lost 9 bases. Germline V lookup: CDR1 SEHNR, CDR2 FQNEAQ (reference sequence). There are 15 residues in the CDR3. DNA of the CDR3: TGTGCCAGCAGCTCGTTTGGCGGGAGCGGGGGTGAGCAGTTCTTC. Protein: CASSSFGGSGGEQFF.

This clone was counted a single time. The V and J genes are TRBV5-1 and TRBJ2-5, with TRBD1 matching 9 bases. Trimming cost V 3 bases and J 5 bases; bases outside gene matches: 11. This CDR3 contains 16 residues. The V gene's germline CDR1 is SGHRS and CDR2 YFSETQ. CDR3 DNA sequence: TGCGCCAGCAGCTCTCGGAGCGGGACAGGGACGGAGACCCAGTACTTC. Protein sequence: CASSSRSGTGTETQYF.

The rearrangement uses TRBV14 and TRBJ2-5; no clear D gene. The germline gives CDR1 SGHDN, CDR2 FVKESK. Trimming removed 0 bases at V and 7 bases at J, with 12 bases between. The CDR3 sequence is 14 residues long. The CDR3 coding sequence is TGTGCCAGCAGCCAAGATAGGGTGGGAACGACCCAGTACTTC. It yields the protein CASSQDRVGTTQYF.

Comment on this clone: At the DNA level, this CDR3 is encoded by other sequences in the same sample as well. The chain carries TRBV15 and TRBJ2-3; D possibly corresponds to TRBD2 (5 bases). Trimming removed 1 base at V and 3 bases at J, with 5 bases between. Germline values: CDR1 LNHNV, CDR2 YYDKDF (reference sequence). The CDR3 consists of 13 residues. CDR3 bases: TGTGCCACCAGCAGAGGGAGGACAGATACGCAGTATTTT. Residues: CATSRGRTDTQYF. The entire variable domain, with the rest obtained from reference TRBV15 and TRBJ2-3, is as follows: DAMVIQNPRYQVTQFGKPVTLSCSQTLNHNVMYWYQQKSSQAPKLLFHYYDKDFNNEADTPDNFQSRRPNTSFCFLDIRSPGLGDTAMYLCATSRGRTDTQYFGPGTRLTVL.

The chain has TRBV6-5 and TRBJ2-7; TRBD1 matches at 9 bases. Germline CDR1 MNHEY, CDR2 SVGAGI. Germline trimming cut 6 bases from V and 6 bases from J; bases unmatched to any gene: 6. There are 13 residues in the CDR3. The CDR3 DNA sequence: TGTGCCAGCAGACCCGGGACAGGGCTCGAGCAGTACTTC. Its translation is CASRPGTGLEQYF.

The gene calls are TRBV18 and TRBJ2-6; unclear D gene. The CDR3 sequence is 13 residues long. V lost 7 bases, J lost 4 bases, and 8 bases lay in between. Germline V gene lookup returns CDR1 KGHSH and CDR2 LQKENI. CDR3 nucleotide sequence: TGTGCCAGCTGGTCGACCGGGGCCAACGTCCTGACTTTC. As protein: CASWSTGANVLTF.

V is TRBV4-1 and J is TRBJ2-7; 7 bases fit TRBD1. The CDR3 runs 15 residues. Trimming took 3 bases from V and 4 from J; bases not matched to a gene: 9. The germline V gene has CDR1 MGHRA and CDR2 YSYEKL. CDR3 sequence reads: CASSHPTGKFYEQYF. For the CDR3, the DNA is TGCGCCAGCAGCCATCCGACAGGGAAATTTTACGAGCAGTACTTC.

This clone is a singleton in its sample. This sample also contains other DNA sequences that code for the same CDR3. J is TRBJ1-2 and V is TRBV18; D uncertain. CDR1 is KGHSH and CDR2 is LQKENI in the germline V gene. The CDR3 has 13 amino acids. V was pared by 6 bases and J by 3 bases, with 11 bases between. The CDR3 reads CASSPTADYGYTF. CDR3 nucleotides: TGTGCCAGCTCCCCAACAGCGGACTATGGCTACACCTTC.

The chain combines TRBV11-2 with TRBJ2-1; D ambiguous. Germline CDR1 and CDR2: SGHAT and FQNNGV. V lost 1 base and J 9 bases, leaving 10 bases between the germline ends. This CDR3 region has 13 residues. The DNA of the CDR3 is TGTGCCAGCAGCTTAGGGGCCCCGGGTGAGCAGTTCTTC. As protein: CASSLGAPGEQFF.

Turning to this clone: The sample carries other DNA sequences with the same CDR3. The genes are TRBV11-2 and TRBJ2-2; D unclear. Germline CDR1 reads SGHAT; CDR2 reads FQNNGV. CDR3 length: 12 amino acids. Trimming cost V 3 bases and J 4 bases, with 3 bases left between them. CDR3 in amino acids: CASSLFTGELFF. The CDR3 DNA reads TGTGCCAGCAGCTTGTTCACCGGGGAGCTGTTTTTT.

This chain joins TRBV19 and TRBJ1-5, with TRBD1 matching 9 bases. This CDR3 spans 14 amino acids. In germline, CDR1 is LNHDA, CDR2 SQIVND (reference sequence). Unmatched junction bases numbered 7, after V lost 7 bases and J lost 6 bases. The CDR3 sequence is CASKDRGEVQPQHF. The DNA of the CDR3 is TGTGCCAGTAAGGACAGGGGCGAGGTTCAGCCCCAGCATTTT.

This clone was seen once. The CDR3 bases are TGTGCCAGCTCACCACCGGTGGGGAGTCATAGGGGTGACACTGAAGCTTTCTTT. Translation: CASSPPVGSHRGDTEAFF. The chain is built from TRBV18 and TRBJ1-1; the D gene is possibly TRBD1 (5 bases). The CDR3 sequence is 18 residues long. V lost 0 bases and J 3 bases, leaving 20 bases between the germline ends. Germline V gives CDR1 KGHSH, CDR2 LQKENI.

The table lists this clone with a count of one. V usage is TRBV5-1 and J usage is TRBJ2-5; D might be TRBD1 (6 bases). CDR1 SGHRS and CDR2 YFSETQ come from the germline V gene. This CDR3 has 15 residues. Trimming shortened V by 1 base and J by 5 bases, and 15 bases separated the two germline ends. The CDR3 nucleotides are TGCGCCAGCAGCTTGAGGGTAGGGGGTCGGGAGACCCAGTACTTC. Amino acid sequence: CASSLRVGGRETQYF.

This clone has only one observation. The chain joins TRBV30 to TRBJ2-3; D possibly corresponds to TRBD1 (6 bases). This CDR3 is 13 amino acids long. Trimming took off 5 bases at V and 1 base at J, with 10 bases between the two ends. Germline loops: CDR1 GTSNPN, CDR2 SVGIG (reference sequence). CDR3 sequence (DNA): TGTGCCTGGGCGACAGGTCGCACAGATACGCAGTATTTT. Protein sequence: CAWATGRTDTQYF. Full variable domain (outside the CDR3, taken from reference TRBV30 and TRBJ2-3): SQTIHQWPATLVQPVGSPLSLECTVEGTSNPNLYWYRQAAGRGLQLLFYSVGIGQISSEVPQNLSASRPQDRQFILSSKKLLLSDSGFYLCAWATGRTDTQYFGPGTRLTVL.

This chain uses TRBV19 with TRBJ1-5; no reliable D call. The germline gives CDR1 LNHDA, CDR2 SQIVND (reference sequence). The length of the CDR3 is 16 residues. V was clipped by 7 bases and J by 4 bases, with 20 bases between them. The CDR3 bases are TGTGCCAGTATAAGTAGGGAGGGCTGGGTGAATCAGCCCCAGCATTTT. It translates to CASISREGWVNQPQHF.

This chain links TRBV7-2 with TRBJ2-5, with 8 bases matching TRBD1. This CDR3 has 16 residues. Per the germline V gene, CDR1 is SGHTA and CDR2 is FQGNSA. The V and J ends lost 6 bases and 5 bases, in that order; junction bases with no gene match: 14. CDR3 DNA sequence: TGTGCCAGCAGACCCCGAGGTCAGGGGGCGGTGGAGACCCAGTACTTC. It is translated as CASRPRGQGAVETQYF. Variable domain in full (rest from reference TRBV7-2 and TRBJ2-5): GAGVSQSPSNKVTEKGKDVELRCDPISGHTALYWYRQSLGQGLEFLIYFQGNSAPDKSGLPSDRFSAERTGGSVSTLTIQRTQQEDSAVYLCASRPRGQGAVETQYFGPGTRLLVL.

This clone appeared a single time. The V and J genes are TRBV18 and TRBJ2-2; TRBD1 is a possible D gene (6 bases). Looked up from germline, CDR1 is KGHSH and CDR2 is LQKENI. V dropped 4 bases and J dropped 7 bases, with 13 bases sitting between them. CDR3 size: 14 residues. The CDR3 DNA reads TGTGCCAGCTCACTAGTACAGGGCGTCGGGGAGCTGTTTTTT. Protein sequence: CASSLVQGVGELFF.

This clone was counted a few times. The genes are TRBV2 and TRBJ2-2, with D unclear. Germline V gene lookup returns CDR1 SNHLY and CDR2 FYNNEI. This CDR3 is built from 11 residues. V lost 7 bases and J lost 4, with 4 bases in between. The CDR3 region has the DNA TGTGCCAGCACCTCCACCGGGGAGCTGTTTTTT. Its protein product is CASTSTGELFF.

V and J are TRBV5-1 and TRBJ2-2; the D gene could be TRBD1 or TRBD2 (5 bases each). The germline V gene has CDR1 SGHRS and CDR2 YFSETQ. The ends were cut back, 0 bases at V and 8 bases at J, with 20 bases in the middle. CDR3 length equals 17 residues. This chain's CDR3 is CASSLDGSTGPRGELFF. DNA for the CDR3: TGCGCCAGCAGCTTGGACGGATCAACGGGACCTAGAGGGGAGCTGTTTTTT.

The chain has TRBV6-1 and TRBJ2-7; 9 bases line up with TRBD1. CDR1 MNHNS and CDR2 SASEGT come from the germline V gene. V lost 10 bases to trimming and J lost 6 bases; unmatched junction nucleotides: 13. The CDR3 has 14 residues. The CDR3 loop reads CATAGQGPIREQYF. CDR3 coding DNA: TGTGCCACCGCGGGACAGGGCCCCATTCGCGAGCAGTACTTC.

The chain carries TRBV11-2 and TRBJ2-2; 7 bases line up with TRBD2. V lost 4 bases to trimming and J lost 5 bases; unmatched junction nucleotides: 7. The CDR3 is made up of 15 amino acids. Germline CDR1 reads SGHAT; CDR2 reads FQNNGV. CDR3 nucleotides: TGTGCCAGCAGCTCACTACGGGGGGATACCGGGGAGCTGTTTTTT. Translated, it gives CASSSLRGDTGELFF.

The chain carries TRBV27 and TRBJ2-7, with 8 bases fitting TRBD1. Unmatched junction bases numbered 9, after V lost 6 bases and J lost 5 bases. The CDR3 has 14 amino acids. Looked up from germline, CDR1 is MNHEY and CDR2 is SMNVEV (reference sequence). The CDR3 DNA is TGTGCCAGCAGGCAGGACAGGGCTTGGGACGAGCAGTACTTC. Translation gives CASRQDRAWDEQYF.

As concerns this clone: Other DNA variants within this sample encode the same CDR3. This chain connects TRBV5-1 to TRBJ2-1; 9 bases align to TRBD2. The CDR3 runs to 15 residues. Germline V gene data show CDR1 as SGHRS and CDR2 as YFSETQ. After removal of 3 bases from V and 5 bases from J, the junction contained 6 bases not matched to a gene. For the CDR3, the DNA is TGCGCCAGCAGCTCCCTGGCGGGAGGGAACAATGAGCAGTTCTTC. This translates into CASSSLAGGNNEQFF.

This rearrangement joins TRBV25-1 to TRBJ1-2; 8 bases map to TRBD1. V lost 3 bases and J lost 8; bases outside the gene matches: 5. CDR1 is MGHDK, CDR2 SYGVNS, per germline. This CDR3 comprises 13 residues. The CDR3: CASSDIQGGGYTF. CDR3 sequence (DNA): TGTGCCAGCAGTGATATACAGGGGGGCGGCTACACCTTC.

The V gene is TRBV28, the J gene TRBJ1-5; D is undetermined. Trimming pared 7 bases from V and 3 bases from J, leaving 13 bases between. Germline loops: CDR1 MDHEN, CDR2 SYDVKM. This CDR3 is 14 amino acids long. The CDR3 nucleotides are TGTGCCAGCAAAGACCGGGCCTCCAATCAGCCCCAGCATTTT. It codes for CASKDRASNQPQHF.